The rows below give T cell receptor beta chains drawn from one sample of a study of blood T cell repertoires in COVID-19. Profiled with immunoSEQ multiplex PCR; TCRdb holds only in-frame clones, not every one. The sample gives about 390,000 clones, 70% to 90% of which show up once; roughly 2% is in the top ten. Source material: peripheral blood. These receptors came from a woman aged 55-69 years with COVID-19, enrolled during active disease. CDR3s include the opening cysteine and the closing phenylalanine or tryptophan. Fields, in order: V gene, J gene, CDR3 protein.

>TRBV5-1|TRBJ2-5
CASSLVPGQGSGETQYF
>TRBV6-5|TRBJ1-2
CASNVQPTPNYGYTF
>TRBV18|TRBJ2-1
CASSLAGHSYNEQFF
>TRBV5-6|TRBJ1-3
CASSPGTGAGNTIYF
>TRBV25-1|TRBJ1-2
CASSESGGYTF
>TRBV6-6|TRBJ1-2
CASSYGTGGYGYTF
>TRBV5-6|TRBJ1-1
CASSSQGAGVYTEAFF
>TRBV28|TRBJ2-1
CASSFSGGTYNEQFF
>TRBV7-9|TRBJ1-1
CASSLATGINTEAFF
>TRBV9|TRBJ2-5
CASSPRGGRETQYF
>TRBV9|TRBJ1-1
CASSVAQGTEAFF
>TRBV10-2|TRBJ2-5
CASSEPWGSQETQYF
>TRBV7-2|TRBJ2-1
CASSPEWGQREQFF
>TRBV11-2|TRBJ2-1
CASSETSRPSYNEQFF
>TRBV27|TRBJ2-3
CASSLIGGGASSTDTQYF
>TRBV27|TRBJ1-4
CASSSFSGGGTNEKLFF
>TRBV7-3|TRBJ1-6
CASSLNFGGSPLHF
>TRBV19|TRBJ1-5
CASSILEDNQPQHF
>TRBV5-1|TRBJ2-3
CASSLGGAITDTQYF
>TRBV7-6|TRBJ1-2
CASSFIAGLSSYGYTF
>TRBV5-1|TRBJ1-1
CASRSQGTEAFF
>TRBV4-1|TRBJ2-1
CASSLSGSGGAREQFF
>TRBV19|TRBJ2-7
CASSPGTGRPYEQYF
>TRBV18|TRBJ1-4
CASSPPRGLREKLFF
>TRBV5-1|TRBJ2-7
CASSKNPGQGAYEQYF
>TRBV10-3|TRBJ1-1
CAIKGQGNTEAFF
>TRBV11-2|TRBJ2-1
CASNPAGRTNNEQFF
>TRBV5-1|TRBJ1-1
CASSLKEWGGDTEAFF
>TRBV7-2|TRBJ2-2
CASSSTGRGRGELFF
>TRBV7-2|TRBJ1-2
CASSPARQGYGYTF
>TRBV4-1|TRBJ2-1
CASSQDGGDRVGYNEQFF
>TRBV19|TRBJ1-1
CASRYLLNTEAFF
>TRBV9|TRBJ1-2
CASSSGQGPLVGYTF
>TRBV3-1/TRBV3-2|TRBJ1-6
CATGHTNSPLHF
>TRBV7-6|TRBJ2-1
CASSSTSRNEQFF
>TRBV12-2|TRBJ1-2
CASRLVPSGQGATFNYGYTF
>TRBV5-8|TRBJ1-5
CASSRQGHSYQPQHF
>TRBV5-4|TRBJ1-1
CASSRTGSGTEAFF
>TRBV5-1|TRBJ2-1
CASSLADLEFF
>TRBV2|TRBJ2-2
CASSRLAGNTGELFF
>TRBV7-2|TRBJ2-5
CASSMSQETQYF
>TRBV5-1|TRBJ2-7
CASTKGRGTGQYEQYF
>TRBV7-3|TRBJ1-1
CASSPDGTEAFF
>TRBV5-1|TRBJ2-1
CASSLATSGANGNEQFF
>TRBV6-5|TRBJ2-3
CASSLPDPRRQYF
>TRBV4-1|TRBJ1-2
CASSQVGQLIRGYTF
>TRBV6-5|TRBJ1-2
CASTRQGGSNYGYTF
>TRBV2|TRBJ1-6
CASRDRVHSPLHF
>TRBV25-1|TRBJ2-2
CASSEGQGGYVGELFF